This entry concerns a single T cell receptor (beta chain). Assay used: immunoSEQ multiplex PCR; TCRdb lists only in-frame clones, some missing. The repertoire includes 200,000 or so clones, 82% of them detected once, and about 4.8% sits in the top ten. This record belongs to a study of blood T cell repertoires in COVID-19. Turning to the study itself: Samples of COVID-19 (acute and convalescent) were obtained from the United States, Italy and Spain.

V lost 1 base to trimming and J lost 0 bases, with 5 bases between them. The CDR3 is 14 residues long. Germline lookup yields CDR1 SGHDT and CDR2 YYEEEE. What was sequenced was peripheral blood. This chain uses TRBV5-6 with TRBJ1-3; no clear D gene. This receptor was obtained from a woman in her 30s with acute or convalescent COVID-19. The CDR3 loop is CASSLSVSGNTIYF. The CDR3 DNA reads TGTGCCAGCAGCTTGTCAGTCTCTGGAAACACCATATATTTT.